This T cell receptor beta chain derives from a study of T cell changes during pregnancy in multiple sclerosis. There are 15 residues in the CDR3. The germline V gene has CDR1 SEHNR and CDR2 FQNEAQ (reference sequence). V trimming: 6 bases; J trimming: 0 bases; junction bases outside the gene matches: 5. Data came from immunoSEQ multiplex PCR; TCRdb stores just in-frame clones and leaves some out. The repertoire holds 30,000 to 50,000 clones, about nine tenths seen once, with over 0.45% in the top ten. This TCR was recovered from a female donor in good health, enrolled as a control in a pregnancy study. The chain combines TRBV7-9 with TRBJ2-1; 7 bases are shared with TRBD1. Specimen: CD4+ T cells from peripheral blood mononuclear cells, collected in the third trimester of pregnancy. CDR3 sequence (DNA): TGTGCCAGCAGTCTTACAGGGGACTCCTACAATGAGCAGTTCTTC. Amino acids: CASSLTGDSYNEQFF.